The sequence of this T cell receptor (beta chain) was determined in a study of metastatic and nonmetastatic thyroid tumors. Study-level results: Within blood and tumor, benign nodules reportedly had significantly lower TCR beta diversity than malignant thyroid tumors did.

As handled by the study authors: A papillary thyroid cancer distant-metastasis classifier was built from CDR3 differences across clinicopathological groups. TCRdb recomputed clones from the PCR reads via MiXCR. The V and J calls here are based on TCRdb, not the publication. Found here are 39,000 or so clones, approximately 19% of them singletons; the top ten hold 18%. Until they underwent thyroid surgery, no patient had received any treatment. This clone occurred many times. Antigen: not known. This same CDR3 is encoded by further DNA sequences in the sample. The V segment lost 5 bases and the J segment 1 base; nucleotides outside the gene matches: 7. The V gene's germline CDR1 is MDHEN and CDR2 SYDVKM. This CDR3 has 17 amino acids.

The TCR comes from a female donor with papillary thyroid cancer or a benign thyroid nodule (not recorded which). Some clones in this sample may be carry-over from other donors' samples. Sequences were obtained from blood. V is TRBV28 and J is TRBJ2-1; 11 bases agree with TRBD2. In DNA form, the CDR3 reads TGTGCCAGCAGTCCACGACTAGCGGGATATTCCTACAATGAGCAGTTCTTC. Translating gives CASSPRLAGYSYNEQFF. The full variable domain, in which reference TRBV28 and TRBJ2-1 provide the parts outside the CDR3, is DVKVTQSSRYLVKRTGEKVFLECVQDMDHENMFWYRQDPGLGLRLIYFSYDVKMKEKGDIPEGYSVSREKKERFSLILESASTNQTSMYLCASSPRLAGYSYNEQFFGPGTRLTVL.